The sample holds many counts of the clone carrying this TCR beta chain. No antigen is known for it. The data stem from a study of T-cell reconstitution after alpha-beta-depleted transplantation in children. The CDR3 spans 14 residues. V lost 0 bases and J 1 base, leaving 5 bases between the germline ends. CDR1 and CDR2 (germline): MNHEY, SVGAGI. It was with unique molecular identifiers that the TCRbeta library was prepared. TCRdb redid the calling of the PCR reads with MiXCR, one entry per CDR3 protein. This sample has hundreds of thousands of distinct CDR3 sequences, with 13% found just once. Overall study findings and caveats: T-cell numbers and diversity, one year after transplant, stemmed largely from T cells that were newly produced. At around two months after transplant, the alpha-beta T cells were reportedly derived from several hundred expanded clones that came from non-depleted graft cells. Surviving recipient cells, namely T cells and thymic progenitors, were the source of high day-60 TCRbeta diversity in some patients.

The sequencing here drew on PBMCs, taken before TCRalphabeta/CD19-depleted stem cell transplant. The sequence was collected from a girl aged 2 to 9 with congenital amegakaryocytic thrombocytopenia, due to receive a stem cell transplant. The chain recombines TRBV6-5 with TRBJ2-3; no clear D gene. CDR3 in DNA: TGTGCCAGCAGTTACTCGACGGGCACAGATACGCAGTATTTT. Its protein is CASSYSTGTDTQYF.